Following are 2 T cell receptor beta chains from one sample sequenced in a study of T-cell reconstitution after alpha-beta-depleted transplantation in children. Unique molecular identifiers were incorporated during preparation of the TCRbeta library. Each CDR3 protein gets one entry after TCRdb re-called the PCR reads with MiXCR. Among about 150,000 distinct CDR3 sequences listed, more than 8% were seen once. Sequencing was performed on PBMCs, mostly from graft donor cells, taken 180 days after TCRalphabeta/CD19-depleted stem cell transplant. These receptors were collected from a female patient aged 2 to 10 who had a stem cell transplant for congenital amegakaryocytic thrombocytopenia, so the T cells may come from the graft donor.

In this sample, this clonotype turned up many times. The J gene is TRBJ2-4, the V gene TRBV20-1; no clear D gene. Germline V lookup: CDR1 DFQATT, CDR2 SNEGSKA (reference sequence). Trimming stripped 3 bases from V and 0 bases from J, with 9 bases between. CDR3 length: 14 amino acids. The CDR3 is CSASPFGAKNIQYF. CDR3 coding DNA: TGCAGTGCTAGCCCATTCGGAGCCAAAAACATTCAGTACTTC.

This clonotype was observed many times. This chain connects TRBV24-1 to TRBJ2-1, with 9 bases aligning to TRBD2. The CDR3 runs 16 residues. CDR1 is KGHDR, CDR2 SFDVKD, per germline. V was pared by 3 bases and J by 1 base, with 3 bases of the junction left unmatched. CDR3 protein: CATSDPSGTSYNEQFF. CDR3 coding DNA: TGTGCCACCAGTGATCCTAGCGGGACGTCCTACAATGAGCAGTTCTTC.